This entry features one TCR beta chain sequence. The clone's antigen remains unknown. Base qualities are not at hand, and no much larger clone is one base apart. These data come from a study of T cell responses to AZD1222 COVID-19 vaccine (dated by TCRdb to the early 2020s). With regard to the full study: A total of under 250 trial participants underwent TCR sequencing, of whom 200 to 220 had received two doses of AZD1222 and some 26 had received two doses of the MenACWY control vaccine. Trial participants were enrolled by age into subgroups of 18-55, 56-69 and 70-plus years, and roughly 150, 30 and 60 TCR-sequenced participants, respectively, were included in these subgroups.

The CDR3 regions of human TCRbeta chains were subjected to immunosequencing. In the source study's methods: Repertoire TCRs were matched against a reference library of SARS-CoV-2-specific TCRs generated with the MIRA antigen-specificity platform. Breadth meant the fraction of unique TCRs that were SARS-CoV-2-associated, whereas depth meant the fraction of total T cells that were SARS-CoV-2-associated. Each spike-specific TCR was assigned to its reactive spike region and to a CD4 or CD8 class using the MIRA data. Log10-transformed breadth and depth values were compared by one-way ANOVA with Sidak's multiple comparisons tests. The immuneACCESS repertoire file appears here via TCRdb, limited to in-frame rearrangements. These files lack a portion of the clones; in checked studies, under half of the deficit traces to unresolved V genes, and the cause of the others is not known. V, J and clone size reflect that table, while D and trimming were determined from the DNA. The sample table records tens of thousands of clones; over 75% of these occur just once. Clones ranked in the top ten supply roughly an eighth of the sample.

Read against the paper, the sample's time point label means: about 28 days (+/-7) after the second vaccine dose. AZD1222 recipients with second doses at about 4 weeks or about 12 weeks were pooled, because spike-specific TCR depth and breadth did not differ between schedules. Vaccinee samples came from UK trials COV001 and COV002, including a single-blind randomized controlled phase 2/3 trial of AZD1222 (ChAdOx1 nCoV-19) in healthy adults. For TCRbeta chain sequencing, PBMC samples were collected from trial participants at day 0 and at day 28 after the second dose. The research as a whole found: The 56-69-year group was small, and its depth increase did not reach significance, likely because of low power. Because no day 14 peak-response samples were available, repertoires were characterized only after the peak T cell response. CD4 TCRs associated with the vaccine covered the entire spike protein, and the dominant responses were in regions 160-218 and 743-854. Epitopes outside the regions mutated in the B.1.351 and B.1.1.7 variants were reportedly recognized by nearly half of the unique spike-specific TCRs. After two AZD1222 doses, spike-specific TCR breadth and depth were significantly higher than at day 0 and than in MenACWY recipients. Participants were mostly white British, with more females than males. The authors suggested clonal diversity may have been underestimated. Conclusions about previously exposed vaccinees are limited, since just 5 to 7 AZD1222 recipients were seropositive for SARS-CoV-2 at baseline.

Sequenced material: peripheral blood, taken 28 days after the second AZD1222 dose. The sequence came from an adult who received the AZD1222 COVID-19 vaccine.

The CDR3 reads CASSLGGDEQFF. The DNA is TGTGCCAGCAGCTTAGGGGGGGACGAGCAGTTCTTC. The V gene is TRBV7-8 and the J gene is TRBJ2-1; TRBD2 is a weak D gene call, 6 bases matching. Taken from cysteine to phenylalanine, the CDR3 has 12 residues. Here the CDR3 DNA is all that survives: 36 bases in frame from base 1. Sequences SGHVS (CDR1) and FQNEAQ (CDR2) are obtained from the germline V gene. V sheds 1 base and J sheds 10 bases, leaving 8 bases between their ends. The reference TRBV7-8 and TRBJ2-1 proteins fill in what lies around the CDR3, so the full variable domain reads GAGVSQSPRYKVAKRGQDVALRCDPISGHVSLFWYQQALGQGPEFLTYFQNEAQLDKSGLPSDRFFAERPEGSVSTLKIQRTQQEDSAVYLCASSLGGDEQFFGPGTRLTVL.